This entry features one T cell receptor (beta chain) sequence. Its binding antigen is unknown. Qualities for individual bases were not recorded, and no much larger clone is one base off. These data are taken from a study of OX40 agonist ivuxolimab in advanced cancers. Context from the whole study: Ivuxolimab was an agonistic, fully human IgG2 monoclonal antibody directed against OX40 (CD134), a costimulatory receptor. Intravenous ivuxolimab was administered to patients every 2 weeks at six dose levels: 0.01, 0.1, 0.3, 1.5, 3 and 10 mg/kg. Of the roughly 54 patients in dose escalation, about 20 had hepatocellular carcinoma, approximately 15 had melanoma, 9 had renal cell carcinoma and 9 had head and neck cancer. The dose-escalation cohort was about 87% male with a mean age of about 65 years, ranging from about 20 to 85. Patients were allowed to have had prior anti-PD-1, anti-PD-L1 or anti-CTLA-4 therapy, and approximately 40% of the dose-escalation patients had been treated with checkpoint inhibitors. Three dose-escalation patients achieved partial responses, one with hepatocellular carcinoma and two with cutaneous melanoma. The point of sequencing TCRbeta in the periphery was to test whether ivuxolimab changed TCR sequence diversity and drove clonal T-cell expansion. The monotherapy dose-escalation portion (N ≈ 57 patients) of the phase I ivuxolimab trial is reported in the paper. Overall study results and their limits: The antigen specificity of the peripheral T cells that underwent clonal expansion was not determined. After ivuxolimab, expanded clones were on average more numerous among CD8+ T cells than among CD4+ T cells. In the 0.1-3.0 mg/kg groups, partial responders had among the lowest normalized peripheral clonal expansion, particularly in CD8+ T cells. Low levels of normalized T-cell clonal expansion were also seen in some patients who did not respond. At doses of 0.1 to 3.0 mg/kg, clonal expansion of both CD4+ and CD8+ blood T cells was observed from baseline to week 6.

Patients with a history of autoimmune disease or receiving systemic immunosuppression were excluded from the trial. In every dose cohort, peripheral blood was drawn for TCR sequencing at baseline, cycle 4 day 1, and cycle 7 day 1. The samples were drawn from a first-in-human, open-label, multicenter phase I dose-escalation trial of ivuxolimab. Adults with locally advanced or metastatic melanoma, renal cell, hepatocellular, or head and neck squamous cell carcinoma were enrolled in the trial. CD4+ and CD8+ T cells were sorted separately from peripheral blood before TCR sequencing. Trimming takes 0 bases from V and 11 bases from J, and the germline ends sit 16 bases apart. The germline V gene (reference sequence) supplies CDR1 MNHNY and CDR2 SVGAGI. Including cysteine and phenylalanine, the CDR3 has 14 amino acids. The kept DNA is CDR3 alone, 42 bases in frame from the first base. To sequence the TCRbeta CDR3 region, genomic DNA was isolated from the sorted cells. The immunoSEQ Assay was used for sequencing of TCRbeta CDR3 regions. Imported from immuneACCESS, the table was reduced by TCRdb to in-frame sequences with V and J called. These copies leave out some clones; in studies compared against another copy, an unresolved V gene accounts for under half, and the cause of the remainder is not known. The sample table records 71,000 or so clones; about 89% of these occur just once. The ten biggest clones cover 0.7% to 0.9% of the sample.

The source material was CD4+ or CD8+ T cells sorted from blood, sampled in a trial of the OX40 agonist ivuxolimab. This clonotype was sampled from an adult with an advanced solid tumor such as melanoma, head and neck, liver or kidney cancer. The chain is encoded by TRBV6-6 joined to TRBJ1-1; no confident D gene assignment can be made. This receptor has the CDR3 CASSYSSAAEVAFF. The base sequence is TGTGCCAGCAGTTACTCGAGCGCCGCGGAGGTCGCTTTCTTT.